This TCR beta chain was recovered during a study of T-cell memory formation after mild COVID-19. It was 5'RACE with constant-segment primers that produced the TCR alpha and TCR beta cDNA libraries, which carried sample barcodes and UMIs. Using its own MiXCR run on the 5' RACE reads, TCRdb lists one record per CDR3 protein. There are over 500,000 distinct CDR3 sequences in the sample; 15% to 20% occur only once, and about 8.6% lies in the top ten. The CDR3 has 15 residues. Losses at the gene ends were 7 bases for V and 6 bases for J; bases not matched to a gene: 11. The germline V gene has CDR1 LNHDA and CDR2 SQIVND (reference sequence). This clonotype was found a few times.

The chain links TRBV19 to TRBJ2-1, with 8 bases lining up with TRBD2. This receptor was taken from an adult woman who had mild COVID-19 (a few samples of this study predate the infection). Cell type and time point are not known. The sample taken for sequencing was PBMCs or a T cell subset sorted from them (not recorded which). The CDR3 region has the DNA TGTGCCAGTAAACGTAGCGGGGCCGCCGTCAATGAGCAGTTCTTC. This translates into CASKRSGAAVNEQFF.